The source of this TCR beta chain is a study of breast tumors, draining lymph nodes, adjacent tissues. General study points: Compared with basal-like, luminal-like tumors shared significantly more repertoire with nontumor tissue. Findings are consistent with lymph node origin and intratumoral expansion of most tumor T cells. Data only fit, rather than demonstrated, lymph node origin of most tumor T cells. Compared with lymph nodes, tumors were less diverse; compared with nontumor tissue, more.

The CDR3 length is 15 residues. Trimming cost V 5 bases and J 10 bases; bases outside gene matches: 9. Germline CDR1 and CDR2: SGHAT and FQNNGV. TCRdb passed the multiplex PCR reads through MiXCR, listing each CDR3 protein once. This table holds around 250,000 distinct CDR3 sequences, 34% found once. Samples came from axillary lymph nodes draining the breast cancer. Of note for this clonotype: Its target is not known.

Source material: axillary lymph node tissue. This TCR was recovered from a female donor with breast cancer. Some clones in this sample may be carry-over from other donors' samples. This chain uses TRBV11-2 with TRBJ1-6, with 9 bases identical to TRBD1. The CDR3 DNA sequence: TGTGCCAGCAGCCTAGCGGGACAGGGAAAGTCACCCCTCCACTTT. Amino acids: CASSLAGQGKSPLHF.